These 14 T cell receptor beta chains originate from one sample sequenced in a study of tissue T cells after allogeneic stem cell transplantation. Regarding time point: mouse harvest day 7 after allogeneic transplant. Tail vein injection delivered 10^7 T-cell-depleted bone marrow cells and 10^6 splenic CD5+ T cells. Data came from immunoSEQ multiplex PCR; TCRdb stores just in-frame clones and leaves some out. The sample gives fewer than 10,000 clones, approximately 49% of which show up once; 7% to 7.5% is in the top ten. Source material: gut tissue. All receptors derive from a female BALB/c mouse given C57BL/6 T cells with graft-versus-host disease after an allogeneic hematopoietic cell transplant.

Worth noting for this clone: Gene names are mouse gene names. With the read ending 1 residue before the CDR3 end, the germline J gene is used to fill in that end. This chain connects TRBV24 to TRBJ2-3, with D possibly matching TRBD1 (6 bases). The CDR3 contains 14 residues. From germline, CDR1 is KGHTA and CDR2 FRNEEI. The V gene lost 4 bases and the J gene lost 3 bases, with 11 bases spanning the gap. CDR3 amino acids: CASSPGAGAETLYF. The CDR3 bases that were read are TGTGCCAGCAGTCCAGGGGCAGGGGCAGAAACGCTGTAT.

With respect to this clone: Gene names are mouse gene names. The CDR3 end lies 1 residue beyond the end of the read and is filled in from the germline J gene. The chain combines TRBV15 with TRBJ2-1; TRBD1 matches at 11 bases. This CDR3 region has 15 residues. The V gene's germline CDR1 is SGHND and CDR2 FRSKSL. V lost 4 bases and J lost 7; bases outside the gene matches: 6. The CDR3 sequence: CASSSDRGRGAEQFF. Incomplete CDR3 DNA: TGTGCCAGCAGTTCGGACAGGGGGCGCGGAGCTGAGCAGTTC.

A remark on this clone: Mouse germline and gene names are used. Coverage ceases 1 residue before the CDR3 finishes, and the germline J gene fills in the end. The chain employs TRBV16 and TRBJ1-4; 8 bases are a match to TRBD1. V lost 3 bases and J lost 6; bases outside the gene matches: 3. The CDR3 covers 14 residues. Germline assignment: CDR1 SGHSA and CDR2 FRNQAP. CDR3 in amino acids: CASSFRGRDERLFF. The sequenced CDR3 bases are TGTGCAAGCAGCTTCAGGGGGCGCGACGAAAGATTATTT.

As concerns this clone: Genes here carry mouse names. The read ends 1 residue shy of where the CDR3 ends; the end is completed using the germline J gene. The chain combines TRBV12-1 with TRBJ2-3; the D gene could be TRBD1 or TRBD2 (6 bases each). CDR3 length equals 14 residues. In germline, CDR1 is SGHSN, CDR2 HYEKVE. Between the trimmed V and J ends, which lost 0 bases and 1 base, there was a span of 7 bases. The CDR3 sequence is CASSLRGGAETLYF. The covered CDR3 bases are TGTGCCAGCTCTCTCAGGGGGGGTGCAGAAACGCTGTAT.

This clone was seen more than once but under ten times. Genes here carry mouse names. The read is 1 residue too short to cover the CDR3 end, so that end is filled in from the germline J gene. This sequence joins TRBV26 and TRBJ2-7; D gene ambiguous. The CDR3 has 14 amino acids. V was trimmed by 1 base and J by 0 bases, leaving 7 bases between them. CDR1 KGHPV and CDR2 FQNQEV come from the germline V gene (reference sequence). CDR3 DNA, as far as it was read: TGTGCCAGCAGTCTGTTACAGAGCTCCTATGAACAGTAC. This encodes CASSLLQSSYEQY. The CDR3 as a whole reads CASSLLQSSYEQYF.

Comment on this clone: Mouse names are used for the genes. Read sequence stops 1 residue before the CDR3 end, and the germline J gene provides the missing end. The chain carries TRBV23 and TRBJ2-3; the table gives TRBD1 as D, unverified against the DNA. The CDR3 has 17 amino acids. Germline lookup yields CDR1 KGHTA and CDR2 FQNQQP. The chain's CDR3 is CSSSQFRTGGYAETLYF. The covered CDR3 bases are TGCTCCAGCAGTCAATTCCGGACAGGGGGGTATGCAGAAACGCTGTAT.

This clone showed up just a few times. All gene names here are mouse names. Read sequence stops 1 residue before the CDR3 end, and the germline J gene provides the missing end. The V gene is TRBV15, the J gene TRBJ2-7; D is possibly TRBD1 (5 bases). This CDR3 has 13 amino acids. The germline V and J ends were trimmed by 5 bases and 1 base, with 9 bases remaining between them. Germline loops: CDR1 SGHND, CDR2 FRSKSL. The part of the CDR3 DNA that was read is TGTGCCAGCAGTCCACAGGTATCCTATGAACAGTAC. Protein sequence: CASSPQVSYEQY. The entire CDR3 reads CASSPQVSYEQYF. Using reference TRBV15 and TRBJ2-7 for the parts outside the CDR3, the full variable domain is DAGVTQTPRHEVAEKGQTIILKCEPVSGHNDLFWYRQTKIQGLELLSYFRSKSLMEDGGAFKDRFKAEMLNSSFSTLKIQPTEPKDSAVYLCASSPQVSYEQYFGPGTRLTVL.

The table lists this clone with a few counts. Gene names and germline refer to mouse. The read comes to an end 1 residue before the CDR3 does, leaving the germline J gene to fill in the end. The chain has TRBV3 and TRBJ2-7; D is possibly TRBD1 (5 bases). The CDR3 extends over 14 amino acids. Trimming removed 1 base at V and 0 bases at J, with 7 bases between. The V gene's germline CDR1 is SNHLY and CDR2 FYNGKV (reference sequence). CDR3 residues: CASSLGQISYEQYF. The part of the CDR3 DNA that was read is TGTGCCAGCAGCTTAGGACAGATCTCCTATGAACAGTAC.

For this clone: Genes here carry mouse names. The missing CDR3 end, 1 residue past where the read stops, is filled in from the germline J gene. This chain joins TRBV26 and TRBJ2-1; TRBD2 aligns across 7 bases. Germline V gives CDR1 KGHPV, CDR2 FQNQEV (reference sequence). The CDR3 is 14 residues long. Trimming at V came to 0 bases and at J to 7 bases, leaving 3 bases not matched to a gene. Incomplete CDR3 DNA: TGTGCCAGCAGTCTGTCGACGGGGGGGGCTGAGCAGTTC. Protein: CASSLSTGGAEQF. The full CDR3 protein is CASSLSTGGAEQFF.

Concerning this clone: Germline and genes: mouse. The CDR3 protein is CASSPPWGGDTQYF. Partial CDR3 DNA: TGTGCAAGCAGCCCCCCGTGGGGGGGAGACACCCAGTAC. This sequence joins TRBV16 and TRBJ2-5, with 8 bases matching TRBD2. The read halts 1 residue ahead of the CDR3 end, with the missing end drawn from the germline J gene. With V trimmed by 5 bases and J by 5 bases, 6 bases remained unmatched. Per germline, CDR1 SGHSA and CDR2 FRNQAP. This CDR3 spans 14 amino acids.

With respect to this clone: Gene and germline names: mouse. The CDR3 end is not reached by the read, which stops 1 residue before it; the germline J gene fills it in. This chain uses TRBV5 with TRBJ1-6; D is possibly TRBD1 (5 bases). TRBJ1-6 counts as an open reading frame of uncertain function. In germline, CDR1 is LGHNA, CDR2 YNLKQL (reference sequence). The CDR3 runs 15 residues. The V gene lost 5 bases and the J gene lost 0 bases, with 8 bases spanning the gap. The DNA read from the CDR3 is TGTGCCAGCAGCTTGGACAATTCCTATAATTCGCCCCTCTAC. Its translation is CASSLDNSYNSPLY. The whole CDR3 sequence is CASSLDNSYNSPLYF.

This clone showed up just a few times. Gene labels here are mouse ones. The missing CDR3 end, 1 residue past where the read stops, is filled in from the germline J gene. The chain joins TRBV1 to TRBJ1-3; D unclear. Germline assignment: CDR1 NSQYPW and CDR2 LRSPGD (reference sequence). CDR3 length: 12 amino acids. Trimming removed 3 bases at V and 7 bases at J, with 7 bases between. CDR3 loop: CTCSAPLNTLYF. CDR3 bases read: TGCACCTGCAGTGCCCCCCTCAATACGCTCTAT.

Of note for this clone: Mouse names are used for the genes. CDR3: CASSLVQDTQYF. The CDR3 bases that were read are TGTGCCAGCAGCTTAGTCCAAGACACCCAGTAC. The chain links TRBV3 to TRBJ2-5, with D hard to call. The read ends 1 residue before the CDR3 terminus; that terminus is restored from the germline J gene. The ends were cut back, 1 base at V and 2 bases at J, with 1 base in the middle. Germline V gene lookup returns CDR1 SNHLY and CDR2 FYNGKV (reference sequence). The CDR3 is 12 amino acids.

This clone is categorized as medium-sized (0.01 to 0.1%). Genes and germline are mouse. The read gets to within 1 residue of the CDR3 end, and the germline J gene fills in the rest. This chain joins TRBV26 and TRBJ1-4; D remains unclear. This CDR3 is 12 amino acids long. The V end was cut by 2 bases, the J end by 4 bases, with 2 bases between. Germline V CDR1 and CDR2: KGHPV, FQNQEV (reference sequence). The CDR3 is CASSLNNERLFF. The sequenced part of the CDR3 DNA is TGTGCCAGCAGTCTGAACAACGAAAGATTATTT.